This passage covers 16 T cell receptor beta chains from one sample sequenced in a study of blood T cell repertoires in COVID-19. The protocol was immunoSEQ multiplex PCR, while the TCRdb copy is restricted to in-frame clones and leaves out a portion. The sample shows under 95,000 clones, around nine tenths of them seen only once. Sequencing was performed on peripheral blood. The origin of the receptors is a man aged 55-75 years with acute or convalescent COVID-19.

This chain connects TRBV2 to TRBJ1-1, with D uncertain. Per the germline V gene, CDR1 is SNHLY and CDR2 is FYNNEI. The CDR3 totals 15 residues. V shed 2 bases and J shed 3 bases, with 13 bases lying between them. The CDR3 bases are TGTGCCAGCAGTGAACAGGAGGAGGGATACACTGAAGCTTTCTTT. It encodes CASSEQEEGYTEAFF.

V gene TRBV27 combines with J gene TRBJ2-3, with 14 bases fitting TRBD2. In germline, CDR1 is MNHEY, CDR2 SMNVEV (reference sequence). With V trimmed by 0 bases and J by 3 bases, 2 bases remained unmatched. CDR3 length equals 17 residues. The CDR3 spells CASSLSGLAGGTDTQYF. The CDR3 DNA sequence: TGTGCCAGCAGTTTATCTGGACTAGCGGGGGGAACAGATACGCAGTATTTT.

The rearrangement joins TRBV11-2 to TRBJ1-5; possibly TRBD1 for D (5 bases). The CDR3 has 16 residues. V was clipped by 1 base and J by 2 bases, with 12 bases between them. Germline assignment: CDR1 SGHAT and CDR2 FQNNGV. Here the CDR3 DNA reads TGTGCCAGCAGCTTAGGTCGGGGGGTGGGCAATCAGCCCCAGCATTTT. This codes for CASSLGRGVGNQPQHF.

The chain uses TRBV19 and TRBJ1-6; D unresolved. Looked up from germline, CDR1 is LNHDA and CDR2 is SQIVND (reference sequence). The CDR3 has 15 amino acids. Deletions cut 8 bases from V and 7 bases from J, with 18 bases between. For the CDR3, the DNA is TGTGCCAGTGGCTACGTTCTAGGAGACAATTCACCCCTCCACTTT. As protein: CASGYVLGDNSPLHF.

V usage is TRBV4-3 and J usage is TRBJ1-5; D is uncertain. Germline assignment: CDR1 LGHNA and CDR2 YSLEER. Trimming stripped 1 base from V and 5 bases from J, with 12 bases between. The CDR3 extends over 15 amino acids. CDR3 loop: CASSQGVGIYQPQHF. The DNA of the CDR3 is TGCGCCAGCAGCCAAGGGGTCGGGATCTATCAGCCCCAGCATTTT.

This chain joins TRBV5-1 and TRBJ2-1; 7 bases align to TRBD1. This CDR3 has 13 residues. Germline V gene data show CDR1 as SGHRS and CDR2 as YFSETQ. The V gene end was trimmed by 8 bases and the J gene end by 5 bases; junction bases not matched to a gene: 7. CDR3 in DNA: TGCGCCAGAACCCGGGACAGTGACAATGAGCAGTTCTTC. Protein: CARTRDSDNEQFF.

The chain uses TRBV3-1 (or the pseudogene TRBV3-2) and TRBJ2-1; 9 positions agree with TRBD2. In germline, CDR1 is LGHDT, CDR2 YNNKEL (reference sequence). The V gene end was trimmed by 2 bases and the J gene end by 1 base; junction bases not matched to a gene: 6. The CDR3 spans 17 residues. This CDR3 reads CASSQFAGGSSYNEQFF. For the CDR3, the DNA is TGTGCCAGCAGCCAATTTGCGGGGGGGTCTTCCTACAATGAGCAGTTCTTC.

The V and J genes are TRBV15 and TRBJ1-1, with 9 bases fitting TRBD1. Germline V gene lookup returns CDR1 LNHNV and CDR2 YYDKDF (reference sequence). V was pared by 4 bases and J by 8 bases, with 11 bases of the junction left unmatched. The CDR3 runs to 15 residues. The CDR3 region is CATSKGQGHLGEAFF. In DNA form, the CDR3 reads TGTGCCACCAGCAAGGGACAGGGTCATTTAGGGGAAGCTTTCTTT.

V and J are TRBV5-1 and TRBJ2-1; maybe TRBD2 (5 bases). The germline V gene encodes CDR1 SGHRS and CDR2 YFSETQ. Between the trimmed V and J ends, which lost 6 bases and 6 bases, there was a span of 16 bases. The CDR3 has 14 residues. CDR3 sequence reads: CASTDTGSGNEQFF. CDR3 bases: TGCGCCAGCACTGATACGGGGTCCGGCAATGAGCAGTTCTTC.

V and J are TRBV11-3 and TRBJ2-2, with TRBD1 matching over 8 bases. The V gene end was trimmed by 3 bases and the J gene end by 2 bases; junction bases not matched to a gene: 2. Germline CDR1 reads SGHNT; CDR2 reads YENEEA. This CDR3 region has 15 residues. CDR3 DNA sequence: TGTGCCAGCAGCTTTGACAGGGGTAACACCGGGGAGCTGTTTTTT. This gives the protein CASSFDRGNTGELFF.

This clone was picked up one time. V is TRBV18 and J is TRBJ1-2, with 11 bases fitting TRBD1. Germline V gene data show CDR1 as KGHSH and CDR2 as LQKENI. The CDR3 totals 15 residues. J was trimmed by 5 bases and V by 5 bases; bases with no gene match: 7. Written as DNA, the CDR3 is TGTGCCAGCTCAGCCGGGACAGGGGGTACATATGGCTACACCTTC. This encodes CASSAGTGGTYGYTF.

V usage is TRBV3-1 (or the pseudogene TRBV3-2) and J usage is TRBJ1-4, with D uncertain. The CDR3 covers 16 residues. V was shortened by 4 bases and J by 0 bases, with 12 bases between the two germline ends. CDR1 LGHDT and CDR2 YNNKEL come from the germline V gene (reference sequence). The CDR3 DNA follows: TGTGCCAGCAGCCCGATGTACATTCCAACTAATGAAAAACTGTTTTTT. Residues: CASSPMYIPTNEKLFF.

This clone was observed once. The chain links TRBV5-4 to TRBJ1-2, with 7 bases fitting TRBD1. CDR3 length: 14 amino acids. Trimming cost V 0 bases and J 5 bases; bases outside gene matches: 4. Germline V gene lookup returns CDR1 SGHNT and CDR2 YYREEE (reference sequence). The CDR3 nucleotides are TGTGCCAGCAGCTTGGACAGGGGACCGTATGGCTACACCTTC. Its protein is CASSLDRGPYGYTF.

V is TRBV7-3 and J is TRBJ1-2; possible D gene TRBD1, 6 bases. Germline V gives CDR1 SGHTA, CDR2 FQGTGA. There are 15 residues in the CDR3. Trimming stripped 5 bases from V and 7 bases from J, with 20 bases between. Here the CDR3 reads CASSRGQSNDRGYTF. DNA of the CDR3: TGTGCCAGCAGCCGTGGACAGAGTAACGACCGTGGCTACACCTTC.

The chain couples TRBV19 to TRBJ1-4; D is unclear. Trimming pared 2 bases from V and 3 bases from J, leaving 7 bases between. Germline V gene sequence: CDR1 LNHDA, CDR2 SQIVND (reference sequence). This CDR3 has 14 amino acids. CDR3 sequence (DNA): TGTGCCAGTAGTATACAGATATCTAATGAAAAACTGTTTTTT. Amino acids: CASSIQISNEKLFF.

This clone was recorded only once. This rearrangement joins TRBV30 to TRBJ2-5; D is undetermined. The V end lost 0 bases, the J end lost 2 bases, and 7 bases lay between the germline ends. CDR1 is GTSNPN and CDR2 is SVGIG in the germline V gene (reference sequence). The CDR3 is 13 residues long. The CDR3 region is CAWSVLGQETQYF. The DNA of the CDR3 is TGTGCCTGGAGTGTACTTGGTCAAGAGACCCAGTACTTC.